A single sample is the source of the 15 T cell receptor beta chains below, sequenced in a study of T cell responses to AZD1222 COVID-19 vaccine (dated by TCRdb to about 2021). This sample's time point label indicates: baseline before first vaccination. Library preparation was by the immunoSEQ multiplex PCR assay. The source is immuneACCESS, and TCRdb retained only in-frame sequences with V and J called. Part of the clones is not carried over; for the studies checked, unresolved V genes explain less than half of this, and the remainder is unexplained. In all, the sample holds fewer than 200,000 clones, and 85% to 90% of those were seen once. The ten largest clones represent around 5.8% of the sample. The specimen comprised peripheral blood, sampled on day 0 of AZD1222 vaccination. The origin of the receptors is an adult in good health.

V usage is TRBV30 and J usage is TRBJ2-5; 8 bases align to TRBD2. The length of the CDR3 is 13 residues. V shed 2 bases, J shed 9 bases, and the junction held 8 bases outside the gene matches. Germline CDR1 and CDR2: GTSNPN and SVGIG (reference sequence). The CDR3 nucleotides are TGTGCCTGGAGTAGCGGGGGAGCATTGGCCCAGTACTTC. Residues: CAWSSGGALAQYF.

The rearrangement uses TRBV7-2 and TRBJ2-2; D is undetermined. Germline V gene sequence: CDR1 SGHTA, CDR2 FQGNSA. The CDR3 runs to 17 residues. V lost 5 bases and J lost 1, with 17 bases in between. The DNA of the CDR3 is TGTGCCAGCAGCCCACAAATGCTTCAAAGGAACACCGGGGAGCTGTTTTTT. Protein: CASSPQMLQRNTGELFF.

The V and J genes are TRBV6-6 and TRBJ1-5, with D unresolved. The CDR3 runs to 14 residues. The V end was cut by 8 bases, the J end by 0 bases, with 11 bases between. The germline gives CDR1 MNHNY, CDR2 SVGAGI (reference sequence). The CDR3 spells CASVRADSNQPQHF. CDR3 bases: TGTGCCAGCGTCAGAGCTGATAGCAATCAGCCCCAGCATTTT.

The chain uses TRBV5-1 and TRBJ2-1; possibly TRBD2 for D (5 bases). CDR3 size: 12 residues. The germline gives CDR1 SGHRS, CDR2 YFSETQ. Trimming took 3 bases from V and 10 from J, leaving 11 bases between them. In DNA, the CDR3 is TGCGCCAGCAGCTCACTAGAAGTCGAGCAGTTCTTC. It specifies CASSSLEVEQFF.

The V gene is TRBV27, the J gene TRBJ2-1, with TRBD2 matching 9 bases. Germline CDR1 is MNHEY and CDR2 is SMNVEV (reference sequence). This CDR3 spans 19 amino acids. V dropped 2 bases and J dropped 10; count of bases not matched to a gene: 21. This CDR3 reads CASSLGSTSGSVRRVEQFF. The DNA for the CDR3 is TGTGCCAGCAGTTTAGGGTCTACTAGCGGGTCTGTTAGGAGGGTCGAGCAGTTCTTC.

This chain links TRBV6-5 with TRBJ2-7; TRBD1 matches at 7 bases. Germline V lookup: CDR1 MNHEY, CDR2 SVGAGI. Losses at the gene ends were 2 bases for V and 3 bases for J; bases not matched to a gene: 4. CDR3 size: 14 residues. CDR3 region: CASSYTGVGYEQYF. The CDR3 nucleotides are TGTGCCAGCAGTTACACAGGGGTAGGCTACGAGCAGTACTTC.

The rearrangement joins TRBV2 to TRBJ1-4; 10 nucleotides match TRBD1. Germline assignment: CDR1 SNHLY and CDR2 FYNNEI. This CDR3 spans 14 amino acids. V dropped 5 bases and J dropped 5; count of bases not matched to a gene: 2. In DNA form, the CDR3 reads TGTGCCAGCAGTCAGGGACAGGGGAATGAAAAACTGTTTTTT. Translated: CASSQGQGNEKLFF.

The DNA of the CDR3 is TGTGCCAGCAGTTTATGGGGGACGGGTGGCTACACCTTC. Its protein product is CASSLWGTGGYTF. The chain has TRBV28 and TRBJ1-2; D may be TRBD1 (5 bases). CDR3 length: 13 residues. Deletions cut 0 bases from V and 7 bases from J, with 9 bases between. Germline V CDR1 and CDR2: MDHEN, SYDVKM.

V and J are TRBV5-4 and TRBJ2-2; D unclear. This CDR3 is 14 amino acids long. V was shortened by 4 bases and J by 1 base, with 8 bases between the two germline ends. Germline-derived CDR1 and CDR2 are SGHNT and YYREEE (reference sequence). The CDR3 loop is CASSKTWNTGELFF. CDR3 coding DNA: TGTGCCAGCAGCAAAACTTGGAACACCGGGGAGCTGTTTTTT.

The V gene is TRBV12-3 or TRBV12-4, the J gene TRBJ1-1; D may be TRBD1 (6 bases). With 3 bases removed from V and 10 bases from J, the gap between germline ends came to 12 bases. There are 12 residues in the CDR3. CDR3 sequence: CASSFVQGSAFF. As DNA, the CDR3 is TGTGCCAGCAGTTTCGTTCAGGGGTCAGCTTTCTTT.

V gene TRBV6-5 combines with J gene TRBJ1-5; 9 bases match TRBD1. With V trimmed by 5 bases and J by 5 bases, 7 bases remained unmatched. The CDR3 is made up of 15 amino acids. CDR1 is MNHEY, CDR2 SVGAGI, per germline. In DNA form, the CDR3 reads TGTGCCAGCAGTACTGACAGGGGGGAACATCAGCCCCAGCATTTT. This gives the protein CASSTDRGEHQPQHF.

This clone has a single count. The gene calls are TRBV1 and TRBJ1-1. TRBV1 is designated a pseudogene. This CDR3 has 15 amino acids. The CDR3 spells CTSSQDRQVNTEAFF. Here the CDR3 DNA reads TGCACCAGCAGCCAAGATCGGCAAGTGAACACTGAAGCTTTCTTT.

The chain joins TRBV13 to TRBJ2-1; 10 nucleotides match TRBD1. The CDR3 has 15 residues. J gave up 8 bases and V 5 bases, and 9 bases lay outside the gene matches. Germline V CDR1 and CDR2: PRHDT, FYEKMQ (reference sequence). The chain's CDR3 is CASSKSGTGDDEQFF. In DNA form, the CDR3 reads TGTGCCAGCAGCAAGTCCGGGACAGGGGACGATGAGCAGTTCTTC.

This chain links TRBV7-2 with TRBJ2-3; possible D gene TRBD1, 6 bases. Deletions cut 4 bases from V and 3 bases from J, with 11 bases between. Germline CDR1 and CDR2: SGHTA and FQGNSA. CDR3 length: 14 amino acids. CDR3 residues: CASSSTGDTDTQYF. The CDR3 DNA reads TGTGCCAGCAGCTCGACAGGAGATACAGATACGCAGTATTTT. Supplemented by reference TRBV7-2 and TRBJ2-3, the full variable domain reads GAGVSQSPSNKVTEKGKDVELRCDPISGHTALYWYRQSLGQGLEFLIYFQGNSAPDKSGLPSDRFSAERTGGSVSTLTIQRTQQEDSAVYLCASSSTGDTDTQYFGPGTRLTVL.

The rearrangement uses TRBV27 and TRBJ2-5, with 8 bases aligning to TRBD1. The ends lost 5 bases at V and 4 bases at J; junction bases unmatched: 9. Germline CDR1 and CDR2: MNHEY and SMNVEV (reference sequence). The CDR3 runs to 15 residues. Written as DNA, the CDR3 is TGTGCCAGCAGTAAATCAGGGGGCGCGGGAGAGACCCAGTACTTC. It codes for CASSKSGGAGETQYF.